This paragraph covers one T cell receptor (beta chain) sequence. Its antigen remains unknown. From blood CD8+ and CD4+ T cells, TCR beta sequences were generated. The length of the CDR3 is 14 residues. The germline CDR1 and CDR2 sequences are MGHDK and SYGVNS. With 3 bases removed from V and 4 bases from J, the gap between germline ends came to 12 bases. This record comes from a study of CD8 T cells in Susac syndrome. Study observations and caveats: The study's TCR sequencing and HLA analysis drew on a certain number of individuals. That number was acknowledged as relatively small.

With random hexamers, roughly 0.45 to 1 ug RNA was reverse transcribed. With immunoSEQ multiplex PCR, TCR beta CDR3 was amplified across 54 Vbeta and 13 Jbeta. TCRdb recomputed calls from the immunoSEQ multiplex PCR reads with MiXCR, one row per CDR3 protein. The profile shows about 210,000 distinct CDR3 sequences, roughly 96% of them singletons. The receptor comes from a human donor with multiple sclerosis. The chain uses TRBV25-1 and TRBJ1-1; TRBD1 might be the D (6 bases). The sequenced sample consisted of CD4+ T cells from PBMCs. The CDR3 region is CASSENRDGTEAFF. Written as DNA, the CDR3 is TGTGCCAGCAGTGAGAACAGGGATGGCACTGAAGCTTTCTTT. The full variable domain, its missing parts supplied by reference TRBV25-1 and TRBJ1-1, is EADIYQTPRYLVIGTGKKITLECSQTMGHDKMYWYQQDPGMELHLIHYSYGVNSTEKGDLSSESTVSRIRTEHFPLTLESARPSHTSQYLCASSENRDGTEAFFGQGTRLTVV.